The entry that follows covers one TCR beta chain sequence. The antigen remains undetermined. CDR1 and CDR2 (germline): MNHEY, SVGAGI. Trimming took 0 bases from V and 0 from J, leaving 12 bases between them. The CDR3 is 16 residues long. The data were taken from a study of cytomegalovirus exposure and HLA in healthy donors. At the level of the study: Approximately 180 million T cells yielded around 120 million unique TCR beta sequences in earlier analysis.

Whole-study findings and limits: In terms of immune exposure information, only CMV serostatus was available. In a later analysis, DRB1 alleles had the most associated TCRs; HLA-C alleles the fewest. Diagnosis of cytomegalovirus status made by the classifier reportedly showed high specificity and sensitivity.

The PCR employed 60 Vbeta primers together with 13 Jbeta primers. Repertoires were generated with immunoSEQ multiplex PCR, while TCRdb's copy carries only in-frame clones and drops some. In the table there are roughly 110,000 clones, roughly three quarters of which are singletons. The genes are TRBV6-5 and TRBJ2-7; D possibly corresponds to TRBD1 (5 bases). Sequenced: PBMCs. This TCR was recovered from a woman younger than 30 in good health and CMV-seropositive. The CDR3 region has the DNA TGTGCCAGCAGTTACTCGTACAGGATTAGCTCCTACGAGCAGTACTTC. Encoded protein: CASSYSYRISSYEQYF.